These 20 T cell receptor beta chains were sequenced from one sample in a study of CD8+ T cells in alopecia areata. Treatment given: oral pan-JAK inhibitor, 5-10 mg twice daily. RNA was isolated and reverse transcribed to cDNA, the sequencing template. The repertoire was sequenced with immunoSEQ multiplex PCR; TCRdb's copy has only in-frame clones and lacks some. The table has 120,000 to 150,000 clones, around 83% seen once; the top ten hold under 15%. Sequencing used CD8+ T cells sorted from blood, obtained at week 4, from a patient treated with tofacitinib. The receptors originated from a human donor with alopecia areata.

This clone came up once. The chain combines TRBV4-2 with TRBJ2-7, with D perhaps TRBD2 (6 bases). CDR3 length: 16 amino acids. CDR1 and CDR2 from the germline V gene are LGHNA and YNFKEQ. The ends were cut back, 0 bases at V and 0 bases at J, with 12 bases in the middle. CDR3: CASSQDGPSDSYEQYF. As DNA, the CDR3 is TGTGCCAGCAGCCAAGATGGGCCTAGCGACTCCTACGAGCAGTACTTC.

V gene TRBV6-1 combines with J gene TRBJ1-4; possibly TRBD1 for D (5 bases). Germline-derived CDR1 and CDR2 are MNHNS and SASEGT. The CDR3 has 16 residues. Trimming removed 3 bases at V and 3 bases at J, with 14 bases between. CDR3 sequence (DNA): TGTGCCAGCAGTGAGGATGAGGTCAGGGCTAATGAAAAACTGTTTTTT. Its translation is CASSEDEVRANEKLFF.

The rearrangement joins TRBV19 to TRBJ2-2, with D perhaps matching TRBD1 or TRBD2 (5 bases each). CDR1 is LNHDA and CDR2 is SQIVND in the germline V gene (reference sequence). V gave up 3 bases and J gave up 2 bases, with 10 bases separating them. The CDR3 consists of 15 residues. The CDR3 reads CASSMGDPNTGELFF. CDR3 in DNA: TGTGCCAGTAGTATGGGGGATCCCAACACCGGGGAGCTGTTTTTT. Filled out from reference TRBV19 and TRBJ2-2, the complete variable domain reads DGGITQSPKYLFRKEGQNVTLSCEQNLNHDAMYWYRQDPGQGLRLIYYSQIVNDFQKGDIAEGYSVSREKKESFPLTVTSAQKNPTAFYLCASSMGDPNTGELFFGEGSRLTVL.

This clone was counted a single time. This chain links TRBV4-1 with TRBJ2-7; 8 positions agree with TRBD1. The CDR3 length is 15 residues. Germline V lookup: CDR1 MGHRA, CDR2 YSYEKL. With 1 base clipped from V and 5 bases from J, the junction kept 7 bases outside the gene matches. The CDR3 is CASSQVKGQVHEQYF. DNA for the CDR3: TGCGCCAGCAGCCAAGTCAAGGGACAGGTCCACGAGCAGTACTTC.

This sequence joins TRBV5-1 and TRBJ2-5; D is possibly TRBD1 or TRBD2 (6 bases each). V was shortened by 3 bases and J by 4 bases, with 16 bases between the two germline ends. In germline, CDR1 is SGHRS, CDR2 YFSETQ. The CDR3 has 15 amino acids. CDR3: CASSSSQGGRETQYF. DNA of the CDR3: TGCGCCAGCAGCTCCTCACAGGGAGGTAGAGAGACCCAGTACTTC.

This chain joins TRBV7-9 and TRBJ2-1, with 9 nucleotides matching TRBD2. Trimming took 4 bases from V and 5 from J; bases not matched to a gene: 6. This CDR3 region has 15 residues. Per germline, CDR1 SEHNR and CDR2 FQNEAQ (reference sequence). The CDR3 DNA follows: TGTGCCAGCAGCTCTTTGGCTAGCGGGGACAATGAGCAGTTCTTC. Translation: CASSSLASGDNEQFF. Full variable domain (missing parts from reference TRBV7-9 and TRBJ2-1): DTGVSQNPRHKITKRGQNVTFRCDPISEHNRLYWYRQTLGQGPEFLTYFQNEAQLEKSRLLSDRFSAERPKGSFSTLEIQRTEQGDSAMYLCASSSLASGDNEQFFGPGTRLTVL.

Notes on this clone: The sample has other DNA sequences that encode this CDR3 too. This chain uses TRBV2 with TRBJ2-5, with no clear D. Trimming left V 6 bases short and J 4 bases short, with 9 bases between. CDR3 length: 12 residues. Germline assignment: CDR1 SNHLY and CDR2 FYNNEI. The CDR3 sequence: CASRSYGETQYF. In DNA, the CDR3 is TGTGCCAGCAGATCGTACGGAGAGACCCAGTACTTC.

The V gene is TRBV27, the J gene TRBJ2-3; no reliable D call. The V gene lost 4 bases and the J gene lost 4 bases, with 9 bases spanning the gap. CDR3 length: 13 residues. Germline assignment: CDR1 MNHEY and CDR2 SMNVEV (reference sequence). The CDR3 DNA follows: TGTGCCAGCAGTTCCCACCTTTCAGATACGCAGTATTTT. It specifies CASSSHLSDTQYF.

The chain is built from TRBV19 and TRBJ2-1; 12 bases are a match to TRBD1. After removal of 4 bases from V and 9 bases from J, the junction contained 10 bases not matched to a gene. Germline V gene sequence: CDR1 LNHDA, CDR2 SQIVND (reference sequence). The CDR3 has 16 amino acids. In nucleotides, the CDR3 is TGTGCCAGTAGTACAATCCCGGGACAGGGGGCGTTTGAGCAGTTCTTC. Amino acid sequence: CASSTIPGQGAFEQFF.

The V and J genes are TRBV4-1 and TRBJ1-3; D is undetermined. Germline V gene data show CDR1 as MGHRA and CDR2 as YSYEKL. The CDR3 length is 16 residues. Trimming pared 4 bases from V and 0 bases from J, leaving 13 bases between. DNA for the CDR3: TGCGCCAGCAGCCTACGACGATTTGACTCTGGAAACACCATATATTTT. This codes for CASSLRRFDSGNTIYF.

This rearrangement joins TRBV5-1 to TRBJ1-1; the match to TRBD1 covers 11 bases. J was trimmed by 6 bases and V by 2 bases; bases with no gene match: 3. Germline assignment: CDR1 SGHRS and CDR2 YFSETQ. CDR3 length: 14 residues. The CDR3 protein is CASSFGQGAAEAFF. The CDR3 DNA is TGCGCCAGCAGCTTTGGACAGGGGGCCGCTGAAGCTTTCTTT.

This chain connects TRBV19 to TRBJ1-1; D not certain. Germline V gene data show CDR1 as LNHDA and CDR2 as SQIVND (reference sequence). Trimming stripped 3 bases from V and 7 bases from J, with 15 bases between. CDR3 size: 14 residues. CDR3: CASSIAISGFEAFF. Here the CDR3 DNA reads TGTGCCAGTAGTATCGCGATCTCAGGCTTTGAAGCTTTCTTT.

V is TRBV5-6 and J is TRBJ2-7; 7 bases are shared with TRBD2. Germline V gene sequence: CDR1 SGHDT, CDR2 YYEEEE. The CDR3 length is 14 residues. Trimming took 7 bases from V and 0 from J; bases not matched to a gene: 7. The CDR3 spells CASGTSDSSYEQYF. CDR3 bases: TGTGCCAGCGGTACTAGCGACAGCTCCTACGAGCAGTACTTC.

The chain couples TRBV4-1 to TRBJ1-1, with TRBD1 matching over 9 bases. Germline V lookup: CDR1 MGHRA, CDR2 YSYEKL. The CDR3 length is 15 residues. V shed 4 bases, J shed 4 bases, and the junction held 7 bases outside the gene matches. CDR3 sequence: CASSLETGGSTEAFF. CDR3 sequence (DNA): TGCGCCAGCAGCCTAGAGACAGGGGGTTCCACTGAAGCTTTCTTT.

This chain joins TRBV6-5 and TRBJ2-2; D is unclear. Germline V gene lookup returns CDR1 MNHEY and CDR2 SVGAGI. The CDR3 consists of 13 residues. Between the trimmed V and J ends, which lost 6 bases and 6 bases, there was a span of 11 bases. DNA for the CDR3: TGTGCCAGCAGACGACACCTCGCCGGGGAGCTGTTTTTT. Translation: CASRRHLAGELFF.

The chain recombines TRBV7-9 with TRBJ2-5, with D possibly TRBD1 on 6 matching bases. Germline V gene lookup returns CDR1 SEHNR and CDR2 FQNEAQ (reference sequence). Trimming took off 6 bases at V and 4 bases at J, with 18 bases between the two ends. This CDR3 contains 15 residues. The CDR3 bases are TGTGCCAGCAGGAACTACCGGGACAAAGCAGAGACCCAGTACTTC. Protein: CASRNYRDKAETQYF.

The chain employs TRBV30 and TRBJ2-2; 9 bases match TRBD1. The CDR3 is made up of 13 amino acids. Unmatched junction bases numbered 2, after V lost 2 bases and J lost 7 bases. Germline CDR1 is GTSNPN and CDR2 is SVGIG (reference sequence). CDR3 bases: TGTGCCTGGAGTCCGACAGGGGGCGGGGAGCTGTTTTTT. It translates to CAWSPTGGGELFF. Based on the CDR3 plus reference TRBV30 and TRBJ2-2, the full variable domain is SQTIHQWPATLVQPVGSPLSLECTVEGTSNPNLYWYRQAAGRGLQLLFYSVGIGQISSEVPQNLSASRPQDRQFILSSKKLLLSDSGFYLCAWSPTGGGELFFGEGSRLTVL.

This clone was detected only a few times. This CDR3 reads CSVVPEGYNEQFF. The CDR3 region has the DNA TGCAGCGTTGTCCCCGAGGGGTACAATGAGCAGTTCTTC. The chain combines TRBV29-1 with TRBJ2-1; perhaps D is TRBD1 or TRBD2 (5 bases each). Germline values: CDR1 SQVTM, CDR2 ANQGSEA. The V gene lost 4 bases and the J gene lost 4 bases, with 11 bases spanning the gap. This CDR3 comprises 13 residues.

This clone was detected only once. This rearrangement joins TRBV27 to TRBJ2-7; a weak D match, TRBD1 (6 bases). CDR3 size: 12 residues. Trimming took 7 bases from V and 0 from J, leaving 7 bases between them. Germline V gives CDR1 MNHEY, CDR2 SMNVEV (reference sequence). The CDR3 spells CASMDSSYEQYF. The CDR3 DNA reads TGTGCCAGCATGGACAGCTCCTACGAGCAGTACTTC.

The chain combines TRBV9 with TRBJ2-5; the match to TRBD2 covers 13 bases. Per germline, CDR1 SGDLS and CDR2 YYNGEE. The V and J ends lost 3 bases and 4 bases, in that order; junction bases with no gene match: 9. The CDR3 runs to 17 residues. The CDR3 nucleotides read TGTGCCAGCAGCGAGGGGCGACTAGCGGGGGGTGCAGAGACCCAGTACTTC. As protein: CASSEGRLAGGAETQYF.